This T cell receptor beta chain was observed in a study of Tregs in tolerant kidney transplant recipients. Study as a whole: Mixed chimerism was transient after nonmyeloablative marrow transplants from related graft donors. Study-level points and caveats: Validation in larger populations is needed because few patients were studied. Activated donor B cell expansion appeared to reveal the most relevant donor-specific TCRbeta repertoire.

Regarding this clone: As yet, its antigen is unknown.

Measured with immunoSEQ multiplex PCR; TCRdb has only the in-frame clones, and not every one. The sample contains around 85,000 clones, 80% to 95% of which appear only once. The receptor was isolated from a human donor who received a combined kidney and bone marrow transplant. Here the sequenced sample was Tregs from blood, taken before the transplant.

CDR3 DNA: TGTGCCAGCAGTTATGGGGGAGGCCGATACGAGCAGTACTTC. Amino acids: CASSYGGGRYEQYF. The chain combines TRBV6-6 with TRBJ2-7, with D possibly matching TRBD2 (6 bases). This CDR3 has 14 residues. V lost 3 bases and J lost 4, with 13 bases in between. The V gene's germline CDR1 is MNHNY and CDR2 SVGAGI (reference sequence).